This T cell receptor (beta chain) was captured in a study of blood T cell repertoires in COVID-19. Study background: Acute and convalescent COVID-19 samples came from the United States, Italy and Spain.

Clones were sequenced by immunoSEQ multiplex PCR, and TCRdb holds only the in-frame ones, with some missing. The sample holds around 130,000 clones, roughly 84% seen once. Germline CDR1 is MGHRA and CDR2 is YSYEKL. With 0 bases removed from V and 6 bases from J, the gap between germline ends came to 8 bases. This CDR3 is 14 amino acids long. The sequenced material came from peripheral blood. This chain links TRBV4-1 with TRBJ2-2; D is unclear. This TCR came from a man in his 60s with acute or convalescent COVID-19. The CDR3: CASSQELLAGELFF. The CDR3 DNA sequence: TGCGCCAGCAGCCAAGAACTCTTAGCCGGGGAGCTGTTTTTT.